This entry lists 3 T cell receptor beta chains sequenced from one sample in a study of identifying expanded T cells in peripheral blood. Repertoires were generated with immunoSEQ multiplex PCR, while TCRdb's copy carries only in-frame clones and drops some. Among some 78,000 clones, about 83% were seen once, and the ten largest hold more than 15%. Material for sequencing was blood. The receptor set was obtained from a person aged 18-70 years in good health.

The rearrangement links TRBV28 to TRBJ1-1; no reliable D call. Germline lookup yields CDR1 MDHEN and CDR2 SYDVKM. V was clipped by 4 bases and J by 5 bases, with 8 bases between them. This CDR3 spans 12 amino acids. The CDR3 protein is CASSSGLTEAFF. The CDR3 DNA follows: TGTGCCAGCAGTTCGGGTCTGACTGAAGCTTTCTTT.

CDR3 coding DNA: TGTGCCAGCAGTTACAACTGGTTAGGGCAAGAGACCCAGTACTTC. It codes for CASSYNWLGQETQYF. This chain uses TRBV6-5 with TRBJ2-5, with D unclear. Germline CDR1 MNHEY, CDR2 SVGAGI. V lost 2 bases and J lost 2, with 12 bases in between. The length of the CDR3 is 15 residues.

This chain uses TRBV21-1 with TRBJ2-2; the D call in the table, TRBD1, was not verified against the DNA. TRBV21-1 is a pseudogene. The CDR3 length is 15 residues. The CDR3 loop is CASSPLGAGTGELFF. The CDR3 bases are TGTGCCAGCAGCCCTCTGGGGGCCGGAACCGGGGAGCTGTTTTTT.